This is a list of T cell receptor beta chains from one sample in a study of post-analysis software for immune sequencing data. TCRdb re-called the PCR reads through MiXCR, storing one row per CDR3 protein. The sample carries about 560,000 distinct CDR3 sequences, 40% to 50% recorded once. Source material: blood. These receptors all stem from a girl aged 5 to 17 with multiple sclerosis. The CDR3 runs from the conserved cysteine through the conserved F or W. A D gene is named only where the DNA matches it firmly. Clone sizes are given selectively: once, few, many, or a class where the clone is expanded.

J	size	V	D	CDR3	DNA
TRBJ2-5	NA	TRBV10-3	TRBD1	CAISESILDRSYQETQYF	TGTGCCATCAGTGAGTCCATTCTGGACAGGTCGTACCAAGAGACCCAGTACTTC
TRBJ2-5	few	TRBV24-1	NA	CATSDFRETQYF	TGTGCCACCAGTGATTTCAGGGAGACCCAGTACTTC
TRBJ2-5	NA	TRBV5-8	NA	CASSYFRDGKETQYF	TGTGCCAGCAGTTATTTCCGGGACGGAAAAGAGACCCAGTACTTC
TRBJ2-3	NA	TRBV20-1	NA	CSANSAGGGSTDTQYF	TGCAGTGCTAACTCAGCGGGTGGAGGAAGCACAGATACGCAGTATTTT
TRBJ2-7	NA	TRBV10-3	TRBD1	CATTAREGDRAYEQYF	TGTGCCACCACAGCTCGTGAGGGGGACAGGGCCTACGAGCAGTACTTC
TRBJ1-4	few	TRBV12-3/TRBV12-4	TRBD1	CASRGQGREKLFF	TGTGCCAGCAGAGGACAGGGTCGTGAAAAACTGTTTTTT
TRBJ1-2	NA	TRBV6-6	NA	CASSTPPQGTHHGYTF	TGTGCCAGCAGTACGCCCCCCCAAGGGACCCACCATGGCTACACCTTC
TRBJ1-2	NA	TRBV2	TRBD1	CASSSRDRGTRGYTF	TGTGCCAGCAGTAGCCGGGACAGGGGGACTCGTGGCTACACCTTC
TRBJ2-7	NA	TRBV9	NA	CASSPRSYPGDEQYF	TGTGCCAGCAGCCCGCGATCCTACCCGGGGGACGAGCAGTACTTC
TRBJ1-6	NA	TRBV5-6	TRBD1	CASSRDRAGHNSPLHF	TGTGCCAGCAGCAGGGACAGGGCCGGACATAATTCACCCCTCCACTTT
TRBJ2-2	NA	TRBV12-3/TRBV12-4	NA	CASSKTLTGELFF	TGTGCCAGCAGCAAGACCCTCACCGGGGAGCTGTTTTTT
TRBJ2-7	few	TRBV12-3/TRBV12-4	NA	CASTPGGAYEQYF	TGTGCCAGCACCCCGGGCGGAGCCTACGAGCAGTACTTC
TRBJ2-1	NA	TRBV7-3	NA	CASSLSRGENEQFF	TGTGCCAGCAGCTTAAGCAGGGGGGAAAATGAGCAGTTCTTC
TRBJ1-1	NA	TRBV27	NA	CASSSRSGQTNTEAFF	TGTGCCAGCAGTTCACGTTCTGGGCAGACGAACACTGAAGCTTTCTTT
TRBJ2-5	NA	TRBV12-3/TRBV12-4	NA	CASSYDPTLEQYF	TGTGCCAGCAGCTATGATCCTACGTTGGAGCAGTACTTC
TRBJ1-2	NA	TRBV7-8	TRBD1	CASSLNRGRYGYTF	TGTGCCAGCAGCTTAAACAGGGGGCGATATGGCTACACCTTC
TRBJ2-1	NA	TRBV20-1	TRBD2	CSANGLAGNSYNEQFF	TGCAGTGCCAACGGACTAGCGGGGAACTCCTACAATGAGCAGTTCTTC
TRBJ2-7	few	TRBV5-6	TRBD1	CASSDGYRGHEQYF	TGTGCCAGCAGCGACGGTTACAGGGGACACGAGCAGTACTTC
TRBJ2-7	NA	TRBV4-1	TRBD2	CASRPRFGLAGGPGYEQYF	TGCGCCAGCAGGCCAAGATTTGGACTAGCGGGAGGGCCAGGCTACGAGCAGTACTTC
TRBJ2-1	NA	TRBV29-1	TRBD1	CSADRDRASYNEQFF	TGCAGCGCGGACCGGGACAGGGCCTCCTACAATGAGCAGTTCTTC
TRBJ1-1	few	TRBV12-3/TRBV12-4	NA	CASSKTQNTEAFF	TGTGCCAGCAGTAAGACACAGAACACTGAAGCTTTCTTT
TRBJ2-3	NA	TRBV27	TRBD1	CASSRTGHADTQYF	TGTGCCAGCAGTCGGACAGGTCACGCAGATACGCAGTATTTT
TRBJ2-1	NA	TRBV12-3/TRBV12-4	NA	CASRAQGGSYNEQFF	TGTGCCAGCAGAGCACAGGGGGGGTCGTACAATGAGCAGTTCTTC
TRBJ2-1	NA	TRBV7-9	NA	CASSPTSNNEQFF	TGTGCCAGCAGCCCGACGAGTAACAATGAGCAGTTTTTC
TRBJ2-1	NA	TRBV7-8	TRBD2	CASSWGLAGEGREQFF	TGTGCCAGCAGCTGGGGACTAGCGGGAGAGGGCAGAGAGCAGTTCTTC
TRBJ1-4	few	TRBV4-1	NA	CASSQGIERPDGKLFF	TGCGCCAGCAGCCAAGGGATCGAGCGGCCCGACGGAAAACTGTTTTTT
TRBJ2-7	few	TRBV6-5	TRBD1	CASSYSATGNYEQYF	TGTGCCAGCAGTTACTCTGCGACAGGGAACTACGAGCAGTACTTC
TRBJ2-1	many	TRBV10-3	NA	CAITGTRTTLFF	TGTGCCATTACCGGGACACGAACGACCCTGTTCTTC
TRBJ2-7	NA	TRBV4-1	NA	CASSQATGPFEQYF	TGCGCCAGCAGCCAAGCTACAGGCCCCTTCGAGCAGTACTTC
TRBJ2-1	few	TRBV24-1	TRBD1	CATSDPKRDRWYNEQFF	TGTGCCACCAGTGATCCTAAGAGGGACAGGTGGTACAATGAGCAGTTCTTC
TRBJ2-1	NA	TRBV19	TRBD1	CASGYGQGRSYNEQFF	TGTGCCAGTGGTTACGGACAGGGGAGGTCCTACAATGAGCAGTTCTTC
TRBJ2-5	NA	TRBV12-5	NA	CASGLVRWQTGETQYF	TGTGCTAGTGGTTTGGTAAGGTGGCAGACCGGGGAGACCCAGTACTTC